This T cell receptor (beta chain) derives from a study of blood T cell repertoires in COVID-19. Study summary: Samples came from the United States, Italy and Spain, spanning acute and convalescent COVID-19.

This clone was observed a handful of times. The CDR3 sequence is 16 residues long. The ends lost 6 bases at V and 4 bases at J; junction bases unmatched: 9. In germline, CDR1 is SEHNR, CDR2 FQNEAQ (reference sequence). Original handling: Nucleated cell counts were estimated from reference gene primer amplification. Some clones are missing from TCRdb's copy, which holds only in-frame ones; the method was immunoSEQ multiplex PCR. The V and J calls and clone size were taken over from that table, and D and trimming were inferred from the DNA. The table lists under 200,000 clones, roughly 90% of them singletons.

The receptor was derived from a man over 45 with acute or convalescent COVID-19. J is TRBJ1-1 and V is TRBV7-9, with 12 bases identical to TRBD1. Sequenced sample: peripheral blood. The CDR3 DNA reads TGTGCCAGCAGATCCGGGACAGGGGGCCGGGGCACTGAAGCTTTCTTT. It encodes CASRSGTGGRGTEAFF.